Presented here are 20 T cell receptor beta chains from one specimen sequenced in a study of shared clonotypes between healthy human individuals. TCRdb's table, derived via immunoSEQ multiplex PCR, lists solely in-frame clones and lacks some. The table has around 1.1 million clones, 75% to 85% seen once; the top ten hold 0.6% to 0.7%. The specimen sequenced was memory CD4+ T cells from PBMCs. Subset specified: CD45RA-negative fraction. The receptor set was obtained from a man between 18 and 29 years old in good health. Some clones in this sample may be carry-over from other donors' samples.

The chain has TRBV9 and TRBJ1-1, with 8 bases lining up with TRBD1. The germline gives CDR1 SGDLS, CDR2 YYNGEE. The V gene end was trimmed by 3 bases and the J gene end by 1 base; junction bases not matched to a gene: 14. The CDR3 loop spans 18 amino acids. CDR3 DNA sequence: TGTGCCAGCAGCGCCACCGGCGGGGCAGGGGGCTGGAACACTGAAGCTTTCTTT. It is translated as CASSATGGAGGWNTEAFF.

The chain combines TRBV27 with TRBJ2-5; D call uncertain. The V gene lost 1 base and the J gene lost 5 bases, with 8 bases spanning the gap. The CDR3 contains 13 residues. Germline V gives CDR1 MNHEY, CDR2 SMNVEV (reference sequence). CDR3: CASSLFGLETQYF. The CDR3, as DNA: TGTGCCAGCAGTTTATTCGGCTTGGAGACCCAGTACTTC.

V is TRBV30 and J is TRBJ2-1; D call uncertain. The V end was cut by 0 bases, the J end by 13 bases, with 16 bases between. The CDR3 is 13 amino acids. Germline values: CDR1 GTSNPN, CDR2 SVGIG (reference sequence). The CDR3 DNA reads as TGTGCCTGGAGTGTACACCCCTCGGTCCCTCAGTTCTTC. Translating it yields CAWSVHPSVPQFF. Complete variable domain (other parts from reference TRBV30 and TRBJ2-1): SQTIHQWPATLVQPVGSPLSLECTVEGTSNPNLYWYRQAAGRGLQLLFYSVGIGQISSEVPQNLSASRPQDRQFILSSKKLLLSDSGFYLCAWSVHPSVPQFFGPGTRLTVL.

In this sample, this clone turned up a few times. The chain is built from TRBV10-3 and TRBJ1-1, with D hard to call. The CDR3 is 11 amino acids. V lost 6 bases, J lost 5 bases, and 7 bases lay in between. Germline values: CDR1 ENHRY, CDR2 SYGVKD. For the CDR3, the DNA is TGTGCCATCAGCGAGGTAACTGAAGCTTTCTTT. Encoded protein: CAISEVTEAFF.

This clone was picked up a small number of times. This chain connects TRBV6-5 to TRBJ2-1, with 13 bases fitting TRBD2. The germline V gene encodes CDR1 MNHEY and CDR2 SVGAGI. V lost 6 bases, J lost 7 bases, and 6 bases stayed unmatched. The CDR3 contains 15 residues. DNA of the CDR3: TGTGCCAGCAGGTCCCTACTAGCGGGGGGGAATGAGCAGTTCTTC. Translating gives CASRSLLAGGNEQFF.

This chain joins TRBV6-6 and TRBJ1-5; 7 nucleotides align to TRBD1. Germline CDR1 reads MNHNY; CDR2 reads SVGAGI (reference sequence). The CDR3 contains 15 residues. With 5 bases clipped from V and 0 bases from J, the junction kept 4 bases outside the gene matches. CDR3 loop: CASSPRGHSNQPQHF. In nucleotides, the CDR3 is TGTGCCAGCAGTCCTAGGGGGCATAGCAATCAGCCCCAGCATTTT.

The chain has TRBV7-2 and TRBJ2-1, with D maybe TRBD2 (6 bases). CDR1 and CDR2 (germline): SGHTA, FQGNSA. Between the trimmed V and J ends, which lost 4 bases and 14 bases, there was a span of 18 bases. CDR3 length: 13 amino acids. The CDR3 sequence is CASSSRAGTLEFF. DNA for the CDR3: TGTGCCAGCAGCTCGAGGGCCGGGACTTTGGAGTTCTTC.

The chain is built from TRBV7-8 and TRBJ2-7; 9 bases fit TRBD2. CDR3 length: 14 amino acids. The germline gives CDR1 SGHVS, CDR2 FQNEAQ. V shed 5 bases and J 2 bases; nucleotides not matched to a gene: 4. The CDR3 DNA sequence: TGTGCCAGCAGCCCAGGACTAGCGCCCTACGAGCAGTACTTC. Its translation is CASSPGLAPYEQYF.

The V and J genes are TRBV5-6 and TRBJ1-1; D uncertain. The CDR3 covers 13 residues. In germline, CDR1 is SGHDT, CDR2 YYEEEE. Trimming left V 0 bases short and J 3 bases short, with 6 bases between. CDR3 amino acids: CASSLERDTEAFF. For the CDR3, the DNA is TGTGCCAGCAGCTTGGAAAGGGACACTGAAGCTTTCTTT.

This chain links TRBV2 with TRBJ1-4; D gene unclear. Germline V CDR1 and CDR2: SNHLY, FYNNEI. The CDR3 has 15 residues. Trimming took 4 bases from V and 0 from J, leaving 9 bases between them. CDR3 amino acids: CASSVFGATNEKLFF. DNA of the CDR3: TGTGCCAGCAGTGTATTCGGGGCAACTAATGAAAAACTGTTTTTT.

The genes are TRBV7-9 and TRBJ2-6; TRBD1 matches at 8 bases. J was trimmed by 0 bases and V by 2 bases; bases with no gene match: 6. The germline V gene encodes CDR1 SEHNR and CDR2 FQNEAQ (reference sequence). The CDR3 is 18 amino acids. The CDR3 here is CASSLSRQGSSGANVLTF. The CDR3 DNA reads TGTGCCAGCAGCTTATCCAGACAGGGGAGCTCTGGGGCCAACGTCCTGACTTTC.

The chain recombines TRBV28 with TRBJ1-1; perhaps TRBD1 as D (5 bases). The CDR3 runs 13 residues. V was pared by 5 bases and J by 7 bases, with 14 bases between. The V gene's germline CDR1 is MDHEN and CDR2 SYDVKM. The CDR3 reads CASSETGAYEAFF. The CDR3 coding sequence is TGTGCCAGCAGTGAAACCGGGGCCTATGAAGCTTTCTTT.

This chain connects TRBV5-1 to TRBJ2-1; D is ambiguous. CDR1 and CDR2 from the germline V gene are SGHRS and YFSETQ. V was cut by 1 base and J by 4 bases, with 12 bases left in between. CDR3 length: 15 amino acids. DNA of the CDR3: TGCGCCAGCAGCTTGCCGGACGCAGGATACAATGAGCAGTTCTTC. It translates to CASSLPDAGYNEQFF. Full variable domain (remainder filled in from reference TRBV5-1 and TRBJ2-1): KAGVTQTPRYLIKTRGQQVTLSCSPISGHRSVSWYQQTPGQGLQFLFEYFSETQRNKGNFPGRFSGRQFSNSRSEMNVSTLELGDSALYLCASSLPDAGYNEQFFGPGTRLTVL.

This clone has just a few counts. Since a much larger clone is just one base distant, this may be a read error. The chain has TRBV9 and TRBJ1-2, with unresolved D. Trimming removed 4 bases from V and 4 bases from J, with 5 bases in between. Per germline, CDR1 SGDLS and CDR2 YYNGEE. The CDR3 has 11 residues. In nucleotides, the CDR3 is TGTGCCAGCAGCTCCGCCTATGGCTACACCTTC. Translation: CASSSAYGYTF.

The chain couples TRBV6-1 to TRBJ2-2, with D perhaps being TRBD1 or TRBD2 (5 bases each). V was pared by 3 bases and J by 8 bases, with 13 bases between. This CDR3 region has 14 residues. CDR1 is MNHNS, CDR2 SASEGT, per germline. The DNA for the CDR3 is TGTGCCAGCAGTGACCGGGACCCGCGTGGGGAGCTGTTTTTT. Its protein is CASSDRDPRGELFF.

This clone came up a few times. The chain couples TRBV6-1 to TRBJ1-2, with a tentative D call TRBD1 (5 bases). From germline, CDR1 is MNHNS and CDR2 SASEGT. V was trimmed by 2 bases and J by 6 bases, leaving 10 bases between them. The CDR3 extends over 13 amino acids. CDR3 residues: CASSERWGNGYTF. The CDR3 region has the DNA TGTGCCAGCAGTGAAAGGTGGGGGAATGGCTACACCTTC.

On this clone: The sample carries other DNA sequences with the same CDR3. The chain carries TRBV2 and TRBJ2-7, with 8 bases that match TRBD2. J gave up 0 bases and V 6 bases, and 4 bases lay outside the gene matches. The germline CDR1 and CDR2 sequences are SNHLY and FYNNEI. This CDR3 comprises 14 residues. DNA for the CDR3: TGTGCCAGCAGGGCCAGCGGGAGCTCCTACGAGCAGTACTTC. Its protein product is CASRASGSSYEQYF.

This clone was detected only once. The chain employs TRBV30 and TRBJ2-1; 8 bases are a match to TRBD2. The CDR3 has 14 residues. Germline values: CDR1 GTSNPN, CDR2 SVGIG (reference sequence). Unmatched junction bases numbered 4, after V lost 2 bases and J lost 4 bases. CDR3 nucleotides: TGTGCCTGGAGTAGCGGGAGAGCGTACAATGAGCAGTTCTTC. The encoded protein is CAWSSGRAYNEQFF.

This clone is a singleton in its sample. The gene calls are TRBV5-1 and TRBJ2-7; D remains ambiguous. Deletions cut 0 bases from V and 3 bases from J, with 7 bases between. Germline loops: CDR1 SGHRS, CDR2 YFSETQ. This CDR3 region has 13 residues. The CDR3: CASSLDRLYEQYF. CDR3 DNA sequence: TGCGCCAGCAGCTTGGACAGACTCTACGAGCAGTACTTC. The whole variable domain, remainder taken from reference TRBV5-1 and TRBJ2-7, is KAGVTQTPRYLIKTRGQQVTLSCSPISGHRSVSWYQQTPGQGLQFLFEYFSETQRNKGNFPGRFSGRQFSNSRSEMNVSTLELGDSALYLCASSLDRLYEQYFGPGTRLTVT.

The V and J genes are TRBV11-2 and TRBJ2-3; TRBD1 matches at 9 bases. The CDR3 is made up of 13 amino acids. J gave up 6 bases and V 4 bases, and 2 bases lay outside the gene matches. Germline V gene lookup returns CDR1 SGHAT and CDR2 FQNNGV. The chain's CDR3 is CASSSDRGDTQYF. The CDR3 DNA reads as TGTGCCAGCAGCTCCGACAGGGGGGATACGCAGTATTTT.